What follows are 25 T cell receptor beta chains derived from one specimen sequenced in a study of blood T cell repertoires in COVID-19. The assay was immunoSEQ multiplex PCR, and TCRdb's table has in-frame clones only and misses some. Of under 300,000 clones listed, 86% are singletons. Sequenced material: peripheral blood. The receptors were gathered from a man aged 60 to 69 with acute or convalescent COVID-19.

V is TRBV30 and J is TRBJ1-2; D is ambiguous. V lost 4 bases and J 4 bases, leaving 10 bases between the germline ends. Germline assignment: CDR1 GTSNPN and CDR2 SVGIG (reference sequence). The CDR3 loop spans 12 amino acids. The CDR3 DNA reads as TGTGCCTGGAAACAGATCTTCTATGGCTACACCTTC. Translated, it gives CAWKQIFYGYTF.

The chain uses TRBV3-1 (or the pseudogene TRBV3-2) and TRBJ2-3; D is unresolved. CDR3 size: 16 residues. Germline V gene lookup returns CDR1 LGHDT and CDR2 YNNKEL (reference sequence). V was cut by 3 bases and J by 0 bases, with 13 bases left in between. In nucleotides, the CDR3 is TGTGCCAGCAGCCAGTCCCGGGTATCTAGCACAGATACGCAGTATTTT. This translates into CASSQSRVSSTDTQYF.

The genes are TRBV5-1 and TRBJ2-3, with TRBD1 matching 7 bases. The CDR3 loop spans 14 amino acids. Losses at the gene ends were 2 bases for V and 2 bases for J; bases not matched to a gene: 2. The germline V gene encodes CDR1 SGHRS and CDR2 YFSETQ. CDR3: CASSFGTDTDTQYF. DNA of the CDR3: TGCGCCAGCAGCTTCGGGACAGACACAGATACGCAGTATTTT.

This clone is a singleton in its sample. The chain employs TRBV6-5 and TRBJ2-2; TRBD1 matches at 7 bases. Germline V gene sequence: CDR1 MNHEY, CDR2 SVGAGI. This CDR3 has 15 residues. Germline trimming cut 7 bases from V and 4 bases from J; bases unmatched to any gene: 9. CDR3 sequence: CASTRQGRTTGELFF. The CDR3 bases are TGTGCCAGCACCCGACAGGGACGGACCACCGGGGAGCTGTTTTTT.

V usage is TRBV5-6 and J usage is TRBJ2-2; a possible D gene is TRBD1 (5 bases). The CDR3 has 14 amino acids. Per germline, CDR1 SGHDT and CDR2 YYEEEE. V lost 2 bases and J lost 3, with 8 bases in between. The CDR3 DNA reads TGTGCCAGCAGCTTCCAGGGTCACACCGGGGAGCTGTTTTTT. Translated, it gives CASSFQGHTGELFF.

The V and J genes are TRBV27 and TRBJ2-5, with D possibly TRBD2 on 5 matching bases. The CDR3 sequence is 13 residues long. Trimming stripped 3 bases from V and 5 bases from J, with 10 bases between. The germline CDR1 and CDR2 sequences are MNHEY and SMNVEV (reference sequence). The DNA of the CDR3 is TGTGCCAGCAGTTTCGGGGTTTCGGAGACCCAGTACTTC. This encodes CASSFGVSETQYF.

As regards this clone: The germline gene is not matched at one end of the junction; a read error may be the cause. The chain employs TRBV11-2 and TRBJ2-1; 9 bases fit TRBD1. Germline CDR1 SGHAT, CDR2 FQNNGV. The CDR3 covers 16 residues. The CDR3 region has the DNA TGTGCCAGCAGTTTAGGGGGTTGGGACAGGGACAATGAGCAGTTCTTC. Residues: CASSLGGWDRDNEQFF.

J is TRBJ2-7 and V is TRBV9, with D perhaps matching TRBD1 (6 bases). There are 12 residues in the CDR3. Germline lookup yields CDR1 SGDLS and CDR2 YYNGEE. V was pared by 7 bases and J by 5 bases, with 13 bases between. The CDR3 loop is CASGAGDDEQYF. CDR3 coding DNA: TGTGCCAGCGGGGCAGGGGACGACGAGCAGTACTTC.

The V call is TRBV19, the J call TRBJ1-5, with 7 bases that match TRBD1. The CDR3 extends over 15 amino acids. Trimming at V came to 3 bases and at J to 3 bases, leaving 5 bases not matched to a gene. Germline V gene sequence: CDR1 LNHDA, CDR2 SQIVND (reference sequence). CDR3: CASSINRGINQPQHF. The CDR3 bases are TGTGCCAGTAGTATCAACAGGGGTATCAATCAGCCCCAGCATTTT.

The chain couples TRBV6-1 to TRBJ2-2; possible D gene TRBD2, 5 bases. V was shortened by 3 bases and J by 5 bases, with 7 bases between the two germline ends. This CDR3 spans 13 amino acids. The germline V gene encodes CDR1 MNHNS and CDR2 SASEGT. The CDR3 here is CASSDTGTGELFF. CDR3 in DNA: TGTGCCAGCAGTGACACGGGGACCGGGGAGCTGTTTTTT.

The chain joins TRBV30 to TRBJ2-2; 7 positions match TRBD2. The CDR3 length is 14 residues. The J segment lost 5 bases and the V segment lost 8 bases, leaving 11 bases of the junction unmatched. CDR1 is GTSNPN, CDR2 SVGIG, per germline (reference sequence). CDR3: CAREAGRGTGELFF. The CDR3 bases are TGTGCCCGGGAGGCCGGGCGGGGAACCGGGGAGCTGTTTTTT.

The chain uses TRBV2 and TRBJ1-1, with unresolved D. Trimming cost V 5 bases and J 5 bases, with 15 bases left between them. Germline V gene lookup returns CDR1 SNHLY and CDR2 FYNNEI. The CDR3 is 14 amino acids. CDR3 coding DNA: TGTGCCAGCAGTCCCCATCCCCGCGGGACTGAAGCTTTCTTT. This gives the protein CASSPHPRGTEAFF.

The chain uses TRBV14 and TRBJ2-1; 12 bases line up with TRBD2. The CDR3 covers 18 residues. Germline V gene sequence: CDR1 SGHDN, CDR2 FVKESK. V lost 0 bases, J lost 6 bases, and 9 bases stayed unmatched. The CDR3 DNA is TGTGCCAGCAGCCAAGATAGGGGCTGGACTAGCGGGATCAATGAGCAGTTCTTC. It encodes CASSQDRGWTSGINEQFF. Together with reference TRBV14 and TRBJ2-1, the CDR3 gives the full variable domain: EAGVTQFPSHSVIEKGQTVTLRCDPISGHDNLYWYRRVMGKEIKFLLHFVKESKQDESGMPNNRFLAERTGGTYSTLKVQPAELEDSGVYFCASSQDRGWTSGINEQFFGPGTRLTVL.

The CDR3 DNA is TGTGCCAGCAGTTCGACAGGGTGGGAGACAGATACGCAGTATTTT. Translated, it gives CASSSTGWETDTQYF. This rearrangement joins TRBV28 to TRBJ2-3, with TRBD1 matching 7 bases. The CDR3 is made up of 15 amino acids. Unmatched junction bases numbered 7, after V lost 4 bases and J lost 3 bases. The germline gives CDR1 MDHEN, CDR2 SYDVKM.

This clone appeared a single time. V gene TRBV7-2 combines with J gene TRBJ1-6; a weak D match, TRBD1 (5 bases). CDR1 and CDR2 from the germline V gene are SGHTA and FQGNSA. This CDR3 spans 13 amino acids. The V end lost 5 bases, the J end lost 12 bases, and 14 bases lay between the germline ends. The CDR3 coding sequence is TGTGCCAGCAGCCCGCTGGGGGGGTTACCCCTCCACTTT. It specifies CASSPLGGLPLHF.

V is TRBV2 and J is TRBJ1-2; no clear D gene. With 6 bases removed from V and 3 bases from J, the gap between germline ends came to 17 bases. The CDR3 extends over 15 amino acids. Per the germline V gene, CDR1 is SNHLY and CDR2 is FYNNEI. The chain's CDR3 is CASSPRGRADYGYTF. As DNA, the CDR3 is TGTGCCAGCAGCCCACGAGGGAGGGCGGACTATGGCTACACCTTC.

This chain joins TRBV11-3 and TRBJ1-2, with D possibly TRBD1 on 5 matching bases. This CDR3 contains 16 residues. With 3 bases removed from V and 3 bases from J, the gap between germline ends came to 17 bases. The V gene's germline CDR1 is SGHNT and CDR2 YENEEA. The chain's CDR3 is CASSFHQAGKDYGYTF. CDR3 sequence (DNA): TGTGCCAGCAGCTTTCATCAGGCAGGGAAGGACTATGGCTACACCTTC. The whole variable domain, remainder taken from reference TRBV11-3 and TRBJ1-2, is EAGVVQSPRYKIIEKKQPVAFWCNPISGHNTLYWYLQNLGQGPELLIRYENEEAVDDSQLPKDRFSAERLKGVDSTLKIQPAELGDSAVYLCASSFHQAGKDYGYTFGSGTRLTVV.

The chain couples TRBV6-5 to TRBJ2-1; D is unresolved. V shed 1 base and J shed 6 bases, with 16 bases lying between them. Germline-derived CDR1 and CDR2 are MNHEY and SVGAGI. This CDR3 region has 16 residues. The CDR3 DNA reads TGTGCCAGCAGTTACTGCAAGTCCCACACCTGCAATGAGCAGTTCTTC. It codes for CASSYCKSHTCNEQFF.

The chain employs TRBV27 and TRBJ1-2; a weak D match, TRBD1 (6 bases). Germline V gives CDR1 MNHEY, CDR2 SMNVEV (reference sequence). The CDR3 is 15 amino acids. The V end lost 3 bases, the J end lost 4 bases, and 15 bases lay between the germline ends. Here the CDR3 reads CASSLGGRGVYGYTF. As DNA, the CDR3 is TGTGCCAGCAGTTTGGGGGGGCGGGGTGTCTATGGCTACACCTTC.

J is TRBJ2-1 and V is TRBV29-1; TRBD2 matches at 14 bases. The CDR3 runs to 17 residues. The trim removed 7 bases at V and 4 bases at J, leaving 12 bases unmatched. Germline CDR1 is SQVTM and CDR2 is ANQGSEA. CDR3 DNA: TGCAGCGCCCGGGGGACTAGCGGGAGAGGGGGATACAATGAGCAGTTCTTC. It encodes CSARGTSGRGGYNEQFF.

The V call is TRBV5-4, the J call TRBJ2-7, with 12 nucleotides matching TRBD1. Germline lookup yields CDR1 SGHNT and CDR2 YYREEE (reference sequence). Losses at the gene ends were 3 bases for V and 2 bases for J; bases not matched to a gene: 9. This CDR3 has 17 residues. DNA for the CDR3: TGTGCCAGCAGCTCGCGGGACAGGGGGCCCACTCCCTACGAGCAGTACTTC. Protein product: CASSSRDRGPTPYEQYF.

This clone was seen once. The V call is TRBV6-4, the J call TRBJ2-1; a possible D gene is TRBD2 (5 bases). Germline V gene sequence: CDR1 MRHNA, CDR2 SNTAGT. CDR3 length equals 13 residues. V was pared by 6 bases and J by 5 bases, with 11 bases between. The CDR3 protein is CASSPGMDNEQFF. The DNA of the CDR3 is TGTGCCAGCAGCCCGGGGATGGACAATGAGCAGTTCTTC.

The chain has TRBV28 and TRBJ1-2; tentative D call: TRBD1 (5 bases). The CDR3 runs 15 residues. Germline V gives CDR1 MDHEN, CDR2 SYDVKM. V was cut by 5 bases and J by 5 bases, with 18 bases left in between. CDR3 region: CASSLGDGRAYGYTF. The CDR3 DNA is TGTGCCAGCAGTCTAGGGGACGGGAGAGCTTATGGCTACACCTTC.

This chain links TRBV5-4 with TRBJ2-7; 8 bases agree with TRBD1. Germline assignment: CDR1 SGHNT and CDR2 YYREEE (reference sequence). The CDR3 sequence is 12 residues long. The V gene end was trimmed by 4 bases and the J gene end by 6 bases; junction bases not matched to a gene: 3. The CDR3 DNA follows: TGTGCCAGCAGCAGACAGGGGACCGAGCAGTACTTC. As protein: CASSRQGTEQYF.

The CDR3: CASSSGQAGANVLTF. CDR3 bases: TGTGCCAGCAGTTCGGGACAGGCTGGGGCCAACGTCCTGACTTTC. The V gene is TRBV28, the J gene TRBJ2-6; 8 bases agree with TRBD1. CDR1 is MDHEN and CDR2 is SYDVKM in the germline V gene. Germline trimming cut 4 bases from V and 2 bases from J; bases unmatched to any gene: 1. This CDR3 contains 15 residues.